Each of the 28 T cell receptor beta chains below was sequenced from the same sample in a study of T cell repertoires in cytomegalovirus infection. These receptors have no known antigen. TCRdb reanalysed the reads using MiXCR and keeps one entry per CDR3 protein. The data show approximately 910,000 distinct CDR3 sequences, with 31% seen just once and roughly an eighth held by the top ten. The sample consisted of cultured CD8+ T cells from PBMCs, taken from culture after CMV antigen stimulation. The source is a human donor in good health (CMV status not recorded). Some clones in this sample may be carry-over from other donors' samples.

This clonotype has ten or more counts. The chain couples TRBV28 to TRBJ2-3, with D possibly TRBD2 on 6 matching bases. Germline V gene data show CDR1 as MDHEN and CDR2 as SYDVKM. This CDR3 contains 17 residues. Trimming removed 6 bases at V and 3 bases at J, with 22 bases between. The CDR3 is CASRSHTTGLPTDTQYF. CDR3 DNA sequence: TGTGCCAGCAGGAGTCATACGACGGGACTTCCAACAGATACGCAGTATTTT.

The chain combines TRBV19 with TRBJ1-1, with D perhaps TRBD1 (6 bases). The germline CDR1 and CDR2 sequences are LNHDA and SQIVND (reference sequence). The CDR3 length is 12 residues. Trimming cost V 9 bases and J 6 bases, with 14 bases left between them. The CDR3 nucleotides are TGTGCCAGCAAACAGGGAGTGTCTGAAGCTTTCTTT. Translating gives CASKQGVSEAFF.

With respect to this clonotype: In this CDR3 the conserved last residue, phenylalanine or tryptophan, is missing, so a read error is likely. The chain employs TRBV6-6 and TRBJ2-1, with TRBD2 as a possible D gene (6 bases). The CDR3 has 13 residues. CDR1 and CDR2 (germline): MNHNY, SVGAGI (reference sequence). V was shortened by 3 bases and J by 10 bases, with 13 bases between the two germline ends. The CDR3 is CASSYSTSNEQFS. As DNA, the CDR3 is TGTGCCAGCAGTTATTCAACTAGCAACGAGCAGTTCTCC.

This chain joins TRBV6-8 and TRBJ2-7; the match to TRBD2 covers 8 bases. CDR3 length: 17 residues. V shed 4 bases, J shed 0 bases, and the junction held 11 bases outside the gene matches. Germline V CDR1 and CDR2: MNHGY, SAAAGT. The CDR3 region has the DNA TGTGCCAGCAGTTTTCCTCCGGGGGGGGTAAGCTCCTACGAGCAGTACTTC. Translating it yields CASSFPPGGVSSYEQYF.

The V and J genes are TRBV24-1 and TRBJ2-1, with D possibly being TRBD2 (6 bases). Germline V gives CDR1 KGHDR, CDR2 SFDVKD. Trimming removed 3 bases at V and 6 bases at J, with 20 bases between. CDR3 length: 17 amino acids. This CDR3 is CATSDPMGLQVLNEQFF. The DNA for the CDR3 is TGTGCCACCAGTGATCCAATGGGACTGCAGGTCCTCAATGAGCAGTTCTTC.

The chain carries TRBV15 and TRBJ1-6; 7 nucleotides line up with TRBD1. V shed 3 bases and J 6 bases; nucleotides not matched to a gene: 5. From germline, CDR1 is LNHNV and CDR2 YYDKDF (reference sequence). The CDR3 consists of 15 residues. CDR3 in amino acids: CATSSHRGSNSPLHF. The CDR3 DNA is TGTGCCACCAGCAGCCACAGGGGTTCTAATTCACCCCTCCACTTT.

The V and J genes are TRBV4-2 and TRBJ2-2, with TRBD2 as a possible D gene (5 bases). The V end lost 0 bases, the J end lost 2 bases, and 13 bases lay between the germline ends. The CDR3 has 17 residues. In germline, CDR1 is LGHNA, CDR2 YNFKEQ. CDR3 bases: TGTGCCAGCAGCCAAGATCGAGGACTTGTCAACACCGGGGAGCTGTTTTTT. Protein: CASSQDRGLVNTGELFF.

This clonotype was observed a few times. The gene calls are TRBV4-1 and TRBJ2-1, with 9 bases matching TRBD1. Germline V gene data show CDR1 as MGHRA and CDR2 as YSYEKL. After removal of 2 bases from V and 6 bases from J, the junction contained 8 bases not matched to a gene. This CDR3 region has 16 residues. This chain's CDR3 is CASSQMNRGRSNEQFF. The CDR3 DNA follows: TGCGCCAGCAGCCAAATGAACAGGGGGCGCAGCAATGAGCAGTTCTTC.

This clonotype was observed once. The chain carries TRBV28 and TRBJ2-4, with 7 bases matching TRBD1. The CDR3 extends over 16 amino acids. Germline-derived CDR1 and CDR2 are MDHEN and SYDVKM. With V trimmed by 2 bases and J by 0 bases, 4 bases remained unmatched. The CDR3, as DNA: TGTGCCAGCAGTTTACGACAGGGAGTAGCCAAAAACATTCAGTACTTC. It is translated as CASSLRQGVAKNIQYF.

This clonotype was seen a handful of times. The chain recombines TRBV2 with TRBJ2-1; D call uncertain. With 5 bases removed from V and 7 bases from J, the gap between germline ends came to 12 bases. Germline V gives CDR1 SNHLY, CDR2 FYNNEI. This CDR3 spans 13 amino acids. The CDR3 protein is CASSRIGENEQFF. In nucleotides, the CDR3 is TGTGCCAGCAGTCGGATAGGCGAGAATGAGCAGTTCTTC.

This clonotype came up many times. The rearrangement uses TRBV6-2 or TRBV6-3 and TRBJ1-1, with 7 bases aligning to TRBD1. With V trimmed by 6 bases and J by 4 bases, 2 bases remained unmatched. CDR3 size: 12 residues. CDR1 and CDR2 (germline): MNHEY, SVGEGT. The CDR3 here is CASRTGTTEAFF. CDR3 nucleotides: TGTGCCAGCAGGACAGGGACCACTGAAGCTTTCTTT.

This chain connects TRBV6-5 to TRBJ2-5; tentatively, D is TRBD1 (6 bases). The germline V and J ends were trimmed by 4 bases and 5 bases, with 17 bases remaining between them. Looked up from germline, CDR1 is MNHEY and CDR2 is SVGAGI. The CDR3 extends over 15 amino acids. The CDR3 DNA reads as TGTGCCAGCAGTTCCTGGACAGTCGAATCCGAGACCCAGTACTTC. Protein product: CASSSWTVESETQYF.

This clonotype was observed many times. The chain employs TRBV7-6 and TRBJ1-1; tentative D call: TRBD1 (6 bases). Between the trimmed V and J ends, which lost 4 bases and 4 bases, there was a span of 10 bases. This CDR3 has 13 amino acids. Germline CDR1 SGHVS, CDR2 FNYEAQ. Here the CDR3 reads CASSSQGPTEAFF. CDR3 DNA: TGTGCCAGCAGCTCACAGGGACCCACTGAAGCTTTCTTT.

This chain connects TRBV19 to TRBJ2-5, with D possibly being TRBD1 (5 bases). Germline CDR1 and CDR2: LNHDA and SQIVND (reference sequence). V dropped 0 bases and J dropped 1 base, with 15 bases sitting between them. CDR3 length: 17 residues. CDR3 residues: CASSIDHGRAVQETQYF. Written as DNA, the CDR3 is TGTGCCAGTAGTATAGATCATGGCAGGGCAGTCCAAGAGACCCAGTACTTC. Variable domain in full (rest from reference TRBV19 and TRBJ2-5): DGGITQSPKYLFRKEGQNVTLSCEQNLNHDAMYWYRQDPGQGLRLIYYSQIVNDFQKGDIAEGYSVSREKKESFPLTVTSAQKNPTAFYLCASSIDHGRAVQETQYFGPGTRLLVL.

The V call is TRBV6-2 or TRBV6-3, the J call TRBJ1-2; D gene ambiguous. V lost 1 base, J lost 8 bases, and 11 bases lay in between. The CDR3 spans 13 residues. Germline CDR1 reads MNHEY; CDR2 reads SVGEGT. The CDR3 DNA is TGTGCCAGCAGTTACTTTCCTTTGGAGGGCTACACCTTC. Encoded protein: CASSYFPLEGYTF.

A few counts support this clonotype. The chain couples TRBV12-3 or TRBV12-4 to TRBJ1-2, with TRBD1 matching 8 bases. Losses at the gene ends were 8 bases for V and 8 bases for J; bases not matched to a gene: 10. The length of the CDR3 is 13 residues. The CDR3 loop reads CASHGQGLAGYTF. The CDR3 DNA follows: TGTGCCAGCCACGGACAGGGCCTAGCAGGCTACACCTTC.

This clonotype was seen once. V gene TRBV18 combines with J gene TRBJ2-1; possible D gene TRBD2, 5 bases. The germline V gene encodes CDR1 KGHSH and CDR2 LQKENI. The CDR3 contains 15 residues. Trimming stripped 3 bases from V and 8 bases from J, with 17 bases between. The CDR3 DNA is TGTGCCAGCTCACCCCCGGGGAAGGGCGTGGATGAGCAGTTCTTC. Translating it yields CASSPPGKGVDEQFF.

This clonotype was picked up a small number of times. The V call is TRBV7-2, the J call TRBJ2-7, with a possible D match to TRBD2 (5 bases). The germline V and J ends were trimmed by 1 base and 2 bases, with 12 bases remaining between them. This CDR3 comprises 15 residues. The germline V gene has CDR1 SGHTA and CDR2 FQGNSA. The DNA of the CDR3 is TGTGCCAGCAGCTTAGGGCTAGTGGGAGCCTACGAGCAGTACTTC. As protein: CASSLGLVGAYEQYF.

This clonotype came up a few times. The chain links TRBV27 to TRBJ2-1; 7 bases are a match to TRBD2. Germline V gene sequence: CDR1 MNHEY, CDR2 SMNVEV (reference sequence). V lost 2 bases to trimming and J lost 7 bases; unmatched junction nucleotides: 5. This CDR3 spans 14 amino acids. CDR3 residues: CASSLRAGPNEQFF. The CDR3 DNA reads as TGTGCCAGCAGTTTAAGAGCGGGGCCGAATGAGCAGTTCTTC.

This clonotype has a single count. The CDR3 DNA sequence: TGTGCCAGCAGCCAGTCCGACAGGGGCGGGTTTCAGCCCCAGCATTTT. Amino acids: CASSQSDRGGFQPQHF. This chain links TRBV3-1 with TRBJ1-5, with 8 bases matching TRBD1. V shed 3 bases and J 6 bases; nucleotides not matched to a gene: 10. Germline V CDR1 and CDR2: LGHDT, YNNKEL (reference sequence). The CDR3 runs 16 residues.

In its sample, this clonotype was seen many times. The chain recombines TRBV7-6 with TRBJ1-1; 9 bases line up with TRBD1. The CDR3 extends over 13 amino acids. The J segment lost 8 bases and the V segment lost 6 bases, leaving 7 bases of the junction unmatched. CDR1 is SGHVS, CDR2 FNYEAQ, per germline. The CDR3 DNA reads TGTGCCAGCAGACACTCGGGACAGGGAGAAGCTTTCTTT. It encodes CASRHSGQGEAFF.

This clonotype was seen a handful of times. V gene TRBV6-5 combines with J gene TRBJ1-2; D gene ambiguous. Germline loops: CDR1 MNHEY, CDR2 SVGAGI. The CDR3 has 17 residues. Trimming removed 0 bases from V and 0 bases from J, with 14 bases in between. In DNA, the CDR3 is TGTGCCAGCAGTTACTCGTCATATACGGAAGCTAACTATGGCTACACCTTC. Translating gives CASSYSSYTEANYGYTF.

This clonotype showed up just a few times. This rearrangement joins TRBV7-3 to TRBJ2-3; 9 nucleotides line up with TRBD2. Germline CDR1 reads SGHTA; CDR2 reads FQGTGA. Trimming took 5 bases from V and 2 from J; bases not matched to a gene: 5. The CDR3 consists of 15 residues. Written as DNA, the CDR3 is TGTGCCAGCAGCCCGACTAGCGGTCTCACAGATACGCAGTATTTT. Protein sequence: CASSPTSGLTDTQYF.

This clonotype has ten or more counts. The junction shows a germline mismatch at one end, possibly a read error. The rearrangement uses TRBV12-3 or TRBV12-4 and TRBJ1-5, with D perhaps TRBD1 (6 bases). The CDR3 has 14 residues. Written as DNA, the CDR3 is TGTGCCAGCAGCTTAGGTCAGGGGAATCAGCCCCAGCATTTT. It encodes CASSLGQGNQPQHF.

The genes are TRBV27 and TRBJ1-6; possible D gene TRBD1, 5 bases. Germline CDR1 is MNHEY and CDR2 is SMNVEV (reference sequence). V lost 4 bases to trimming and J lost 10 bases, with 14 bases between them. The CDR3 is 14 amino acids. CDR3 protein: CASSSQEPRSPLHF. In DNA, the CDR3 is TGTGCCAGCAGTTCACAGGAACCAAGGTCACCCCTCCACTTT.

V gene TRBV7-6 combines with J gene TRBJ2-1; TRBD2 matches 7 bases. The CDR3 covers 15 residues. Losses at the gene ends were 6 bases for V and 3 bases for J; bases not matched to a gene: 8. Germline lookup yields CDR1 SGHVS and CDR2 FNYEAQ. In DNA form, the CDR3 reads TGTGCCAGCAGAGCCGCGGGGGTCTACTACAATGAGCAGTTCTTC. It encodes CASRAAGVYYNEQFF.

The sample holds many counts of this clonotype. The chain combines TRBV27 with TRBJ2-1; no reliable D call. V lost 7 bases to trimming and J lost 0 bases, with 7 bases between them. Germline V gene data show CDR1 as MNHEY and CDR2 as SMNVEV (reference sequence). This CDR3 spans 13 amino acids. In DNA form, the CDR3 reads TGTGCCAGCACTCCGTCCTCCTACAATGAGCAGTTCTTC. It encodes CASTPSSYNEQFF.

This chain connects TRBV4-2 to TRBJ2-3, with unresolved D. The CDR3 is 13 residues long. With 0 bases removed from V and 8 bases from J, the gap between germline ends came to 9 bases. In germline, CDR1 is LGHNA, CDR2 YNFKEQ. CDR3: CASSQDTSGTQYF. The CDR3 DNA reads as TGTGCCAGCAGCCAAGATACGTCGGGTACGCAGTATTTT.